Below are 11 T cell receptor beta chains sequenced from a single sample in a study of T cells after yellow fever vaccination. TCRdb processed the 5' RACE reads anew with MiXCR; each CDR3 protein has one entry. The sample records some 99,000 distinct CDR3 sequences, under 7% being singletons. Sequencing was performed on CD8+ T cells sorted from PBMCs, taken 10 days after the yellow fever booster vaccination. The receptor set was obtained from a man between 18 and 35 years old who received the YFV17D yellow fever vaccine.

This clonotype was picked up a small number of times. This chain joins TRBV6-5 and TRBJ2-3; D is tentatively TRBD1 or TRBD2 (5 bases each). The V gene lost 7 bases and the J gene lost 4 bases, with 15 bases spanning the gap. This CDR3 comprises 14 residues. Germline loops: CDR1 MNHEY, CDR2 SVGAGI. CDR3 DNA sequence: TGTGCCAGCATCTCGGGCAGGGACGCAGATACGCAGTATTTT. The encoded protein is CASISGRDADTQYF.

This clonotype was counted many times. The chain joins TRBV5-5 to TRBJ2-7; tentatively, D is TRBD1 (6 bases). Trimming took 0 bases from V and 4 from J, leaving 14 bases between them. The germline V gene encodes CDR1 SGHKS and CDR2 YYEKEE (reference sequence). The CDR3 consists of 15 residues. CDR3 in amino acids: CASSLGLQGNYEQYV. CDR3 bases: TGTGCCAGCAGCTTGGGTTTGCAGGGGAATTACGAGCAGTACGTC.

The chain is built from TRBV4-3 and TRBJ2-5; possible D gene TRBD2, 7 bases. The CDR3 consists of 16 residues. The V end lost 3 bases, the J end lost 5 bases, and 19 bases lay between the germline ends. Germline V gene data show CDR1 as LGHNA and CDR2 as YSLEER. The CDR3 DNA sequence: TGCGCCAGCAGCCAGAGGGGGTCAGGGAGGGATGAGACCCAGTACTTC. This sequence encodes CASSQRGSGRDETQYF.

Concerning this clonotype: A read error is possible here, since a much larger clone lies one base away. No conserved phenylalanine or tryptophan ends this CDR3, so it is likely a read error. This chain connects TRBV11-2 to TRBJ2-1, with 9 bases matching TRBD1. The germline V gene has CDR1 SGHAT and CDR2 FQNNGV. Losses at the gene ends were 7 bases for V and 7 bases for J; bases not matched to a gene: 8. The CDR3 extends over 14 amino acids. CDR3 amino acids: CASNGGQGGNEQFL. CDR3 sequence (DNA): TGTGCCAGCAACGGGGGACAGGGTGGAAATGAGCAGTTCTTA.

The J gene is TRBJ1-1, the V gene TRBV7-9, with 9 nucleotides matching TRBD1. The V gene's germline CDR1 is SEHNR and CDR2 FQNEAQ (reference sequence). This CDR3 comprises 15 residues. Unmatched junction bases numbered 5, after V lost 5 bases and J lost 1 base. The CDR3 nucleotides read TGTGCCAGCAGCCCCAGGACAGGGGAGAACACTGAAGCTTTCTTT. Translated, it gives CASSPRTGENTEAFF.

The chain has TRBV7-6 and TRBJ2-1; 9 nucleotides line up with TRBD2. The CDR3 is 17 amino acids. Germline values: CDR1 SGHVS, CDR2 FNYEAQ. V gave up 4 bases and J gave up 7 bases; unmatched junction bases: 14. The CDR3 DNA reads TGTGCCAGCAGCTCCCTGTTAGGCGGGGGGGCCGGGAATGAGCAGTTCTTC. It is translated as CASSSLLGGGAGNEQFF. Full variable domain (missing parts from reference TRBV7-6 and TRBJ2-1): GAGVSQSPRYKVTKRGQDVALRCDPISGHVSLYWYRQALGQGPEFLTYFNYEAQQDKSGLPNDRFSAERPEGSISTLTIQRTEQRDSAMYRCASSSLLGGGAGNEQFFGPGTRLTVL.

The chain carries TRBV5-1 and TRBJ2-1, with a weak D call TRBD2 (6 bases). V gave up 0 bases and J gave up 7 bases, with 8 bases separating them. Per germline, CDR1 SGHRS and CDR2 YFSETQ. This CDR3 is 13 amino acids long. The DNA for the CDR3 is TGCGCCAGCAGCTTGGCCGGGGGAAATGAGCAGTTCTTC. It specifies CASSLAGGNEQFF.

The chain uses TRBV6-6 and TRBJ2-3; possibly TRBD1 for D (7 bases). The CDR3 runs to 15 residues. CDR1 is MNHNY and CDR2 is SVGAGI in the germline V gene (reference sequence). Trimming stripped 2 bases from V and 3 bases from J, with 12 bases between. This CDR3 reads CASSYRGTETDTQYF. The CDR3 DNA sequence: TGTGCCAGCAGTTACCGGGGGACAGAAACAGATACGCAGTATTTT.

This clonotype was counted ten times or more. Here the CDR3 DNA reads TGCGCCAGCAGCCAAGATAAGGAGATAAAGACCCAGTACTTC. This codes for CASSQDKEIKTQYF. The chain combines TRBV4-1 with TRBJ2-5, with D unresolved. The CDR3 totals 14 residues. Germline V CDR1 and CDR2: MGHRA, YSYEKL. Trimming took off 0 bases at V and 6 bases at J, with 11 bases between the two ends.

This clonotype turned up a few times. The CDR3 bases are TGCAGCGTTGACCGACAGGGTCCCACCTATGGCTACACCTTC. It encodes CSVDRQGPTYGYTF. V is TRBV29-1 and J is TRBJ1-2; 7 positions match TRBD1. V lost 3 bases, J lost 4 bases, and 8 bases stayed unmatched. Germline V lookup: CDR1 SQVTM, CDR2 ANQGSEA. The length of the CDR3 is 14 residues. The entire variable domain, with the rest obtained from reference TRBV29-1 and TRBJ1-2, is as follows: SAVISQKPSRDICQRGTSLTIQCQVDSQVTMMFWYRQQPGQSLTLIATANQGSEATYESGFVIDKFPISRPNLTFSTLTVSNMSPEDSSIYLCSVDRQGPTYGYTFGSGTRLTVV.

The chain carries TRBV29-1 and TRBJ2-3; D unresolved. Germline CDR1 reads SQVTM; CDR2 reads ANQGSEA. The CDR3 contains 13 residues. V lost 4 bases and J 1 base, leaving 9 bases between the germline ends. CDR3: CSVVTARTDTQYF. The DNA for the CDR3 is TGCAGCGTTGTGACGGCTCGCACAGATACGCAGTATTTT.